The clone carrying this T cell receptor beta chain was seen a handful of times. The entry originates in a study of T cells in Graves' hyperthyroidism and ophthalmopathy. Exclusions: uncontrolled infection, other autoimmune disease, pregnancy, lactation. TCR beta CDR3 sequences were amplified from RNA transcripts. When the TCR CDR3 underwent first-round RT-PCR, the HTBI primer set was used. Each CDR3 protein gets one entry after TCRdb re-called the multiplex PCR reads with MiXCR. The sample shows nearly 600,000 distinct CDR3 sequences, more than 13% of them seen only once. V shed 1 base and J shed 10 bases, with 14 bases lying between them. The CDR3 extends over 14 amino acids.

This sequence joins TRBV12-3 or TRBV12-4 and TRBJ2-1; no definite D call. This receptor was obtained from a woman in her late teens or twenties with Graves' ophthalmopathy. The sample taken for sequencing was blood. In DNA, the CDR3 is TGTGCCAGCAGTTTAGGGTCCTGGCAGAGCGAGCAGTTCTTC. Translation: CASSLGSWQSEQFF.